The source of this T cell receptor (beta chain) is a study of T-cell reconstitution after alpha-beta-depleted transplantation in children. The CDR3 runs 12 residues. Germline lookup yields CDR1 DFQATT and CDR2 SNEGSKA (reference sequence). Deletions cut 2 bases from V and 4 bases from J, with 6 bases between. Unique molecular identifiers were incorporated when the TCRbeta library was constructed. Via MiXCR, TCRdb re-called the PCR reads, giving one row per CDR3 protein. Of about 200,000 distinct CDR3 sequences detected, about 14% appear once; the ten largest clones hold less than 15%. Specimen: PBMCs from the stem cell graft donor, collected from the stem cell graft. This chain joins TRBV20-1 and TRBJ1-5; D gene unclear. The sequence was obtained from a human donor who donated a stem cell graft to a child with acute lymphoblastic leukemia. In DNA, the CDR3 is TGCAGTGCTAGATCGCCTAATCAGCCCCAGCATTTT. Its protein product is CSARSPNQPQHF.